The clone carrying this TCR beta chain was recorded once. This sample stems from a study of yellow fever vaccine responses in identical twins. MiXCR was run by TCRdb on the RT-PCR reads, yielding one entry per CDR3 protein. The sample contains roughly 4,700 distinct CDR3 sequences, approximately 85% of which appear only once. The material sequenced was T cells from blood (PBMCs), unsorted or a sorted subset (not recorded which), taken before or after yellow fever vaccination (not recorded which). The receptor was isolated from a woman aged 18 to 35 who received the yellow fever vaccine.

CDR3 DNA: TGTGCCAGCAGCTTAGTCCTGGCGGGAGAGGCCGGGGAGCTGTTTTTT. Translated, it gives CASSLVLAGEAGELFF. The rearrangement links TRBV11-3 to TRBJ2-2; 7 bases agree with TRBD2. The V segment lost 1 base and the J segment 6 bases; nucleotides outside the gene matches: 8. There are 16 residues in the CDR3. The germline CDR1 and CDR2 sequences are SGHNT and YENEEA.